This TCR beta chain was observed in a study of tissue T cells after allogeneic stem cell transplantation. Across the whole study: Of the grafts for graft-versus-host disease patients, four were unmodified and three CD34-selected. Broader study findings: Blood and spleen captured only part of the tissue TCR repertoire.

TCRdb's copy holds only in-frame clones and misses some; the assay was immunoSEQ multiplex PCR. This sample has 26,000 or so clones, with roughly nine tenths found just once. This CDR3 contains 15 residues. CDR1 and CDR2 (germline): SGHTS, YDEGEE. The V gene lost 2 bases and the J gene lost 2 bases, with 8 bases spanning the gap. Worth noting for this clone: Its antigen is not identified.

The sample was blood, taken before transplantation. The genes are TRBV5-8 and TRBJ2-6; no reliable D call. This TCR was recovered from a male donor older than 55 who later had graft-versus-host disease after an allogeneic stem cell transplant. CDR3 loop: CASSFGVAGANVLTF. CDR3 DNA sequence: TGTGCCAGCAGCTTTGGGGTCGCTGGGGCCAACGTCCTGACTTTC.